This passage covers 6 T cell receptor beta chains from one sample sequenced in a study of T cell changes during pregnancy in multiple sclerosis. Sequencing used immunoSEQ multiplex PCR; TCRdb keeps in-frame clones, though not all of them. The repertoire holds 35,000 to 40,000 clones, with about nine tenths as singletons. The sequences come from CD4+ T cells from peripheral blood mononuclear cells, collected before pregnancy. The receptors originated from a female donor with multiple sclerosis, enrolled in a pregnancy study.

The chain is built from TRBV13 and TRBJ2-1; TRBD2 is a possible D gene (5 bases). The CDR3 consists of 13 residues. The germline CDR1 and CDR2 sequences are PRHDT and FYEKMQ (reference sequence). Trimming removed 3 bases at V and 5 bases at J, with 8 bases between. CDR3 residues: CASSFQRNNEQFF. The CDR3 DNA reads as TGTGCCAGCAGCTTTCAGCGGAACAATGAGCAGTTCTTC.

V and J are TRBV4-2 and TRBJ2-7; 7 bases align to TRBD2. CDR3 length: 15 residues. Germline V gene sequence: CDR1 LGHNA, CDR2 YNFKEQ. The trim removed 3 bases at V and 0 bases at J, leaving 5 bases unmatched. As DNA, the CDR3 is TGTGCCAGCAGCCATTCCCCTAGCGGCTCCTACGAGCAGTACTTC. This sequence encodes CASSHSPSGSYEQYF.

This clone occurred once. This chain joins TRBV11-1 and TRBJ2-3; D is perhaps TRBD1 (6 bases). Germline V lookup: CDR1 SGHAT, CDR2 FQDESV (reference sequence). The V end was cut by 5 bases, the J end by 0 bases, with 12 bases between. The CDR3 spans 15 residues. CDR3 nucleotide sequence: TGTGCCAGCAGCACATGGACAGAAAGCACAGATACGCAGTATTTT. It is translated as CASSTWTESTDTQYF.

CDR3 sequence reads: CASSFMTSGGYTF. The CDR3 bases are TGTGCCAGCAGCTTCATGACCTCGGGTGGCTACACCTTC. The chain links TRBV11-2 to TRBJ1-2; no firm D call. Trimming cost V 3 bases and J 7 bases, with 12 bases left between them. The germline V gene encodes CDR1 SGHAT and CDR2 FQNNGV. CDR3 size: 13 residues.

This sequence joins TRBV7-3 and TRBJ2-3; D is possibly TRBD2 (6 bases). The CDR3 consists of 13 residues. Germline CDR1 and CDR2: SGHTA and FQGTGA. V was clipped by 1 base and J by 9 bases, with 11 bases between them. DNA of the CDR3: TGTGCCAGCAGCTTAAGGGGACTCGGGACGCAGTATTTT. It codes for CASSLRGLGTQYF.

The chain recombines TRBV2 with TRBJ2-2; possible D gene TRBD1, 6 bases. The germline CDR1 and CDR2 sequences are SNHLY and FYNNEI. V gave up 6 bases and J gave up 9 bases, with 14 bases separating them. This CDR3 is built from 13 residues. The CDR3 DNA follows: TGTGCCAGCAGCTGGGACAACGCTTGGGAGCTGTTTTTT. Translated, it gives CASSWDNAWELFF.